This section outlines one TCR beta chain sequence together with its context. The immunoSEQ assay was v3. Sequencing depth was approximately 2 million read pairs for survey level, roughly 4.5-6 million for deep. The protocol was immunoSEQ multiplex PCR, while the TCRdb copy is restricted to in-frame clones and leaves out a portion. The repertoire has tens of thousands of clones, more than 60% of them found once; the top ten carry 4.5% to 7%. Germline loops: CDR1 MGHRA, CDR2 YSYEKL. CDR3 length: 15 amino acids. Between the trimmed V and J ends, which lost 1 base and 0 bases, there was a span of 10 bases. This sample is part of a study of TIL therapy for anti-PD-1-resistant metastatic lung cancer. Study as a whole: Tumors were harvested before any PD-1/PD-L1 blockade. Tumors carried a median approximately 1.6 non-synonymous mutations per megabase.

Time point defined: pre-treatment sample, taken before nivolumab and TIL therapy. The chain couples TRBV4-1 to TRBJ2-7; weak D call: TRBD1 (6 bases). The source is a person aged 25 to 85 with non-small cell lung cancer. Sample: blood, taken at baseline. In DNA, the CDR3 is TGCGCCAGCAGCCAAGTAACAGGGTTCTCCTACGAGCAGTACTTC. This gives the protein CASSQVTGFSYEQYF.